The 32 T cell receptor beta chains presented below share a single source sample, sequenced in a study of tumor-infiltrating lymphocytes in primary liver carcinoma. TCR beta cDNA was reverse-transcribed from about 500 ng of total RNA. The reaction used a constant-region primer and ProtoScript II reverse transcriptase. Three rounds of nested multiplex PCR with slightly modified ARM-PCR produced TCR beta libraries. Each of the first two PCR rounds ran approximately 11 cycles with TRBV1-TRBV30 forward and C-beta reverse primers. TCRdb processed the multiplex PCR reads anew with MiXCR; each CDR3 protein has one entry. The sample lists about 200,000 distinct CDR3 sequences, around 60% occurring once. Germline DNA was also extracted, and blood RNA derived from unsorted whole blood. The sample taken for sequencing was peripheral blood. These receptors came from a woman aged 55 to 70 with primary liver carcinoma and hepatitis B virus infection.

The rearrangement links TRBV6-6 to TRBJ1-5; D remains unclear. In germline, CDR1 is MNHNY, CDR2 SVGAGI (reference sequence). This CDR3 region has 13 residues. Trimming stripped 6 bases from V and 2 bases from J, with 8 bases between. In nucleotides, the CDR3 is TGTGCCAGCAGGTATGTGGGCAATCAGCCCCAGCATTTT. It is translated as CASRYVGNQPQHF.

To note about this clonotype: The junction departs from germline at one end; a sequencing error may be responsible. The chain joins TRBV12-3 or TRBV12-4 to TRBJ2-7, with 10 positions matching TRBD2. The length of the CDR3 is 14 residues. The CDR3 sequence: CASSLAGASYEQYF. CDR3 DNA sequence: TGTGCCAGCAGTCTAGCGGGAGCCTCCTACGAGCAGTACTTC.

Regarding this clonotype: An end of the junction does not agree with germline; a read error may underlie this. DNA for the CDR3: TGTGCCAACAGTTCCGGACAGGGGGTTCTCGCAAACACCAGGGAGCTGTTTTTT. It yields the protein CANSSGQGVLANTRELFF. This chain links TRBV12-3 or TRBV12-4 with TRBJ2-2, with 10 bases lining up with TRBD1. CDR3 length: 18 residues.

On this clonotype: It may be a read error: a sequence one base away is much more abundant. V gene TRBV4-2 combines with J gene TRBJ2-3; TRBD2 agrees at 7 bases. The CDR3 loop spans 14 amino acids. The germline gives CDR1 LGHNA, CDR2 YNFKEQ. The CDR3 loop reads CASSPTSSTDTQNF. CDR3 bases: TGTGCCAGCAGCCCGACTAGCAGTACAGATACGCAGAATTTT.

Details on this clonotype: An end of the junction does not agree with germline; a read error may underlie this. The V gene is TRBV12-3 or TRBV12-4, the J gene TRBJ2-1; D is ambiguous. This CDR3 contains 14 residues. The CDR3: CASCLIDGINEQFF. The DNA of the CDR3 is TGTGCCAGCTGTTTAATCGACGGCATCAATGAGCAGTTCTTC.

The chain joins TRBV12-3 or TRBV12-4 to TRBJ2-3; possible D gene TRBD1, 5 bases. The CDR3 has 14 amino acids. V lost 0 bases and J 12 bases, leaving 16 bases between the germline ends. The CDR3 sequence is CASSLAKRLRTQYF. CDR3 bases: TGTGCCAGCAGTTTAGCGAAGAGGTTGAGGACACAGTATTTT.

This clonotype appeared many times. This rearrangement joins TRBV11-3 to TRBJ2-1, with no clear D. The ends were cut back, 2 bases at V and 0 bases at J, with 17 bases in the middle. Germline lookup yields CDR1 SGHNT and CDR2 YENEEA. CDR3 length: 18 residues. In DNA, the CDR3 is TGTGCCAGCAGCTTAAACGGGCTATACACAAGCTCCTACAATGAGCAGTTCTTC. This translates into CASSLNGLYTSSYNEQFF.

This rearrangement joins TRBV11-2 to TRBJ1-1, with a weak D call TRBD1 (5 bases). Germline V gene data show CDR1 as SGHAT and CDR2 as FQNNGV. The CDR3 is made up of 16 amino acids. CDR3 DNA: TGTCCCGGCAGCTTAGGTGGGCAGGGTGTGAACACTGAAGCTTTCTTT. This translates into CPGSLGGQGVNTEAFF.

This clonotype was counted ten times or more. V gene TRBV28 combines with J gene TRBJ2-1; no clear D. The CDR3 is 11 residues long. Deletions cut 5 bases from V and 14 bases from J, with 13 bases between. The V gene's germline CDR1 is MDHEN and CDR2 SYDVKM. This CDR3 is CASSLGSGEFF. The CDR3 nucleotides read TGTGCCAGCAGTCTCGGATCTGGGGAGTTCTTC.

As concerns this clonotype: With a much larger clone just one base away, this may be a read error. The V gene is TRBV29-1, the J gene TRBJ2-7; D might be TRBD1 or TRBD2, each matching 5 bases. Germline values: CDR1 SQVTM, CDR2 ANQGSEA. This CDR3 has 13 amino acids. The germline V and J ends were trimmed by 6 bases and 8 bases, with 20 bases remaining between them. Here the CDR3 reads CSVGTSARYKQYF. The CDR3 DNA reads TGCAGCGTGGGGACCTCCGCTCGGTACAAGCAGTACTTC.

This clonotype was detected once. An end of the junction differs from the germline gene, which may be a read error. This chain joins TRBV11-2 and TRBJ2-7; tentatively, D is TRBD1 or TRBD2 (7 bases each). CDR1 is SGHAT, CDR2 FQNNGV, per germline. The length of the CDR3 is 14 residues. CDR3 sequence: CTSSTSGGGYEQYF. For the CDR3, the DNA is TGTACCAGCAGTACCTCAGGGGGGGGTTACGAGCAGTACTTC.

With respect to this clonotype: A junction boundary mismatches the germline segment, possibly from a read error. This sequence joins TRBV12-3 or TRBV12-4 and TRBJ1-2; weak D call: TRBD1 (5 bases). The length of the CDR3 is 15 residues. CDR3 nucleotides: TGTGTCAGCAGACCGGAGAGGGGAAGCTTTTATGGCTACACCTTC. Its translation is CVSRPERGSFYGYTF.

This clonotype occurred many times. The chain joins TRBV11-2 to TRBJ2-1; perhaps TRBD2 as D (5 bases). The ends were cut back, 1 base at V and 7 bases at J, with 8 bases in the middle. CDR3 length: 13 amino acids. The V gene's germline CDR1 is SGHAT and CDR2 FQNNGV. The CDR3 loop reads CASSLAGLNEQFF. In DNA form, the CDR3 reads TGTGCCAGCAGCTTAGCTGGACTTAATGAGCAGTTCTTC.

For this clonotype: Possible read error: a much larger clone is one base away. CDR3 sequence: CASSFTGGSTETFF. The CDR3, as DNA: TGTGCCAGCAGCTTCACAGGGGGATCCACTGAAACTTTCTTT. The chain recombines TRBV13 with TRBJ1-1, with 8 bases identical to TRBD1. Germline V lookup: CDR1 PRHDT, CDR2 FYEKMQ (reference sequence). This CDR3 contains 14 residues.

As concerns this clonotype: Given a much more abundant clone one base away, this may be a read error. The chain is built from TRBV6-6 and TRBJ2-1, with D unresolved. The germline CDR1 and CDR2 sequences are MNHNY and SVGAGI (reference sequence). Trimming stripped 8 bases from V and 6 bases from J, with 14 bases between. This CDR3 spans 13 amino acids. The chain's CDR3 is CASHYESANEQFF. DNA of the CDR3: TGTGCCAGCCATTATGAGAGCGCCAATGAGCAGTTCTTC.

The V gene is TRBV15, the J gene TRBJ2-7; unclear D gene. The V gene lost 0 bases and the J gene lost 2 bases, with 5 bases spanning the gap. The CDR3 has 13 residues. Germline V lookup: CDR1 LNHNV, CDR2 YYDKDF (reference sequence). CDR3 loop: CATSRDITYEQYF. CDR3 bases: TGTGCCACCAGCAGAGATATCACCTACGAGCAGTACTTC.

This clonotype was seen a handful of times. This sequence joins TRBV19 and TRBJ1-1; D remains unclear. With 1 base removed from V and 2 bases from J, the gap between germline ends came to 8 bases. The CDR3 is made up of 14 amino acids. Looked up from germline, CDR1 is LNHDA and CDR2 is SQIVND (reference sequence). This chain's CDR3 is CASSIGGSNTEAFF. The DNA for the CDR3 is TGTGCCAGTAGTATAGGTGGGAGTAACACTGAAGCTTTCTTT.

Turning to this clonotype: In this CDR3 the conserved last residue, phenylalanine or tryptophan, is missing, so a read error is likely. CDR3 residues: CAISQDRGGETQYL. The CDR3 nucleotides are TGTGCCATCAGCCAAGACAGGGGTGGGGAGACCCAGTACTTA. The chain uses TRBV11-1 and TRBJ2-5; 8 bases fit TRBD1. CDR1 is SGHAT, CDR2 FQDESV, per germline (reference sequence). This CDR3 has 14 amino acids.

With regard to this clonotype: An end of the junction does not agree with germline; a read error may underlie this. V gene TRBV11-2 combines with J gene TRBJ2-5; D remains ambiguous. This CDR3 has 15 residues. Germline CDR1 SGHAT, CDR2 FQNNGV. CDR3 region: CASSSPSLYQEAQCF. CDR3 nucleotide sequence: TGTGCCAGCAGCTCCCCTTCCTTGTACCAAGAGGCCCAGTGCTTC.

Concerning this clonotype itself: The junction departs from germline at one end; a sequencing error may be responsible. This chain links TRBV11-2 with TRBJ2-1; unclear D gene. This CDR3 has 12 amino acids. The germline V gene encodes CDR1 SGHAT and CDR2 FQNNGV. The DNA of the CDR3 is TGTGTCAGCAGCCTCATTCGGTCAAGCTGGTTCTTC. Amino acid sequence: CVSSLIRSSWFF.

Worth noting for this clonotype: This may come from a read error, since a much larger clone is one base off. This rearrangement joins TRBV5-4 to TRBJ2-5; TRBD2 aligns across 7 bases. V was clipped by 4 bases and J by 2 bases; unmatched bases: 2. This CDR3 has 13 residues. Germline V gene lookup returns CDR1 SGHNT and CDR2 YYREEE (reference sequence). The CDR3 reads CASSMGLQETQYF. The CDR3 coding sequence is TGTGCCAGCAGCATGGGACTACAAGAGACCCAGTACTTC.

Turning to this clonotype: The junction departs from germline at one end; a sequencing error may be responsible. The chain recombines TRBV12-5 with TRBJ2-2; tentatively, D is TRBD2 (5 bases). Germline loops: CDR1 LGHNT, CDR2 FRNRAP. The CDR3 totals 15 residues. CDR3 loop: CASGLMVASPGELFF. Here the CDR3 DNA reads TGTGCTAGTGGTTTAATGGTTGCTAGCCCCGGGGAGCTGTTTTTC.

This sequence joins TRBV2 and TRBJ2-1; 11 bases match TRBD1. J was trimmed by 5 bases and V by 6 bases; bases with no gene match: 9. CDR1 is SNHLY, CDR2 FYNNEI, per germline. This CDR3 contains 16 residues. The CDR3 DNA follows: TGTGCCAGCAGATACCTGCCGGGACAGGGGGACAATGAGCAGTTCTTC. Translating gives CASRYLPGQGDNEQFF.

This clonotype was observed a handful of times. A much more abundant neighbour one base away suggests this may be a read error. The chain links TRBV6-1 to TRBJ1-2; 7 positions agree with TRBD1. The junction had 15 bases not matched to a gene; V was cut back by 10 bases and J by 4 bases. CDR3 length: 15 residues. Germline V lookup: CDR1 MNHNS, CDR2 SASEGT. For the CDR3, the DNA is TGTGCCAACAGGGGACGACAGGCACGGCTCTATGGCTACACCTTC. Its protein is CANRGRQARLYGYTF.

Remarks on this clonotype: Germline is not matched at one junction end, which may reflect a read error. The rearrangement links TRBV14 to TRBJ2-5, with D perhaps matching TRBD2 (5 bases). The CDR3 runs to 12 residues. CDR1 and CDR2 (germline): SGHDN, FVKESK. CDR3 residues: CAGSPAAGTQYF. The CDR3 bases are TGTGCCGGCAGCCCGGCCGCGGGGACCCAGTACTTC.

Concerning this clonotype itself: One end of the junction is discordant with germline, which a read error may explain. V gene TRBV12-3 or TRBV12-4 combines with J gene TRBJ2-7; 8 nucleotides agree with TRBD1. The CDR3 is 14 amino acids. This CDR3 is CATSPQGVAGERYF. The CDR3 DNA reads TGTGCCACCAGTCCACAGGGGGTAGCTGGCGAGCGGTACTTC.

The chain couples TRBV6-6 to TRBJ2-2, with TRBD2 matching over 7 bases. Germline lookup yields CDR1 MNHNY and CDR2 SVGAGI (reference sequence). J lost 1 base, V lost 2 bases, and 4 bases had no gene match. This CDR3 comprises 16 residues. CDR3 region: CASSYTTGGNTGELFF. The CDR3 DNA is TGTGCCAGCAGTTACACCACGGGGGGGAACACCGGGGAGCTGTTTTTT.

The rearrangement joins TRBV18 to TRBJ1-2, with a weak D call TRBD1 (6 bases). The CDR3 runs to 12 residues. In germline, CDR1 is KGHSH, CDR2 LQKENI. The ends were cut back, 3 bases at V and 8 bases at J, with 10 bases in the middle. The CDR3 loop reads CASSPRQDGYTF. Here the CDR3 DNA reads TGTGCCAGCTCACCGAGACAGGACGGCTACACCTTC.

Worth noting for this clonotype: An end of the junction does not agree with germline; a read error may underlie this. The gene calls are TRBV11-3 and TRBJ1-1, with 10 bases matching TRBD1. This CDR3 is 17 amino acids long. In germline, CDR1 is SGHNT, CDR2 YENEEA. Written as DNA, the CDR3 is TGTACCAGCAGCCAGGGACAGGGGTCCGCTTTGAACACTGAAGCTTTCTTT. Translated: CTSSQGQGSALNTEAFF.

Notes on this clonotype: A junction boundary mismatches the germline segment, possibly from a read error. The chain recombines TRBV11-2 with TRBJ2-1; 8 nucleotides match TRBD2. CDR3 length: 16 amino acids. Germline V gives CDR1 SGHAT, CDR2 FQNNGV. CDR3 nucleotide sequence: TGTGCCAGCAGCGAAGGGAGCGGGAGTGGCTGGAATGAGCGGTTCTTC. Its protein is CASSEGSGSGWNERFF.

A note on this clonotype: Given a much more abundant clone one base away, this may be a read error. This rearrangement joins TRBV6-1 to TRBJ1-5; the D gene is possibly TRBD1 (6 bases). CDR1 is MNHNS and CDR2 is SASEGT in the germline V gene. The CDR3 has 15 amino acids. CDR3 amino acids: CANSVQGGGNQPQHF. CDR3 DNA: TGTGCCAACAGTGTACAGGGAGGGGGCAATCAGCCCCAGCATTTT.

Comments on this clonotype: An end of the junction differs from the germline gene, which may be a read error. The J gene is TRBJ2-1, the V gene TRBV11-3; no clear D gene. Germline V gene sequence: CDR1 SGHNT, CDR2 YENEEA. The CDR3 sequence is 17 residues long. CDR3 nucleotides: TGTGCCAGCAGTCCTTTGGGCGGCGTAAGCTCCTACAATGATCAGTTCTTC. Translating it yields CASSPLGGVSSYNDQFF.